This TCR beta chain is drawn from a study of T cells after somatic rescue of genetic block. CDR1 SGHKS and CDR2 YYEKEE come from the germline V gene (reference sequence). The CDR3 loop spans 15 amino acids. Trimming took 4 bases from V and 7 from J; bases not matched to a gene: 10. Here immunoSEQ multiplex PCR was the method, and the copy in TCRdb shows in-frame clones only, minus some. Among around 67,000 clones listed, roughly nine tenths were seen once. The chain joins TRBV5-5 to TRBJ1-4, with 7 bases that match TRBD1. The origin of this receptor is a middle-aged man. Sequenced sample: peripheral blood mononuclear cells (PBMCs). The CDR3 is CASSTKTGRAEKLFF. DNA for the CDR3: TGTGCCAGCAGCACCAAGACAGGGAGGGCTGAAAAACTGTTTTTT.